This T cell receptor (beta chain) was sequenced during a study of blood T cell repertoires in COVID-19. Study information: Samples came from the United States, Italy and Spain, spanning acute and convalescent COVID-19. The analysed material was cDNA or gDNA that came from T cells, B-cell-depleted T cells, or PBMCs.

How the authors handled the data: Quantification of nucleated cells was approximated via reference gene primer amplification. The data were produced by immunoSEQ multiplex PCR, yet TCRdb's version contains in-frame clones alone and is incomplete. V and J calls and clone size are given by that table; D and trimming were obtained from the DNA. There are about 140,000 clones in the sample; around 80% occur only once, and around 13% lies in the top ten. After removal of 7 bases from V and 0 bases from J, the junction contained 9 bases not matched to a gene. Germline values: CDR1 SGHRS, CDR2 YFSETQ. CDR3 size: 16 residues.

The receptor comes from an elderly man with acute or convalescent COVID-19. The V call is TRBV5-1, the J call TRBJ2-1; 8 bases line up with TRBD2. Sequencing used peripheral blood. The CDR3 region has the DNA TGCGCCAGCCGGGGGGTAGCGGGGTCCTCCTACAATGAGCAGTTCTTC. Its translation: CASRGVAGSSYNEQFF.